What follows are 3 T cell receptor beta chains derived from one specimen sequenced in a study of beta chain features in type 1 diabetes. Study outcomes and limitations: Type 1 diabetes patients showed a moderate but significant shortening of TCRB CDR3s in all four CD4+ subsets.

Of the isolated RNA, all was reverse transcribed, and so the sequenced material was expressed TCRB transcripts. Profiling relied on immunoSEQ multiplex PCR, and the TCRdb table lists in-frame clones only, not all of them. The table includes 400,000 or so clones, over 8.5% detected once. These receptors' antigens are unknown. The sequenced sample was central memory CD4+ T cells from blood. These receptors were collected from a man younger than 45 with type 1 diabetes.

This clone has only a few counts. The chain is built from TRBV28 and TRBJ2-7; 7 bases line up with TRBD2. V shed 6 bases and J 0 bases; nucleotides not matched to a gene: 8. CDR1 MDHEN and CDR2 SYDVKM come from the germline V gene. The CDR3 is 15 residues long. CDR3 sequence: CASRRDYSSSYEQYF. CDR3 DNA: TGTGCCAGCAGGCGGGACTACTCCAGCTCCTACGAGCAGTACTTC.

In its sample, this clone was seen a few times. CDR3 amino acids: CASSPQGNTEAFF. CDR3 sequence (DNA): TGTGCCAGCAGCCCCCAGGGGAACACTGAAGCTTTCTTT. The V and J genes are TRBV6-5 and TRBJ1-1, with a possible D match to TRBD1 (5 bases). The V gene's germline CDR1 is MNHEY and CDR2 SVGAGI. V lost 6 bases and J 1 base, leaving 9 bases between the germline ends. The CDR3 has 13 residues.

This clone was detected a few times. The chain has TRBV29-1 and TRBJ2-7; 7 nucleotides agree with TRBD2. The CDR3 runs to 15 residues. CDR1 and CDR2 (germline): SQVTM, ANQGSEA. The V segment lost 3 bases and the J segment 0 bases; nucleotides outside the gene matches: 8. CDR3 amino acids: CSVDTSGGLSYEQYF. CDR3 coding DNA: TGCAGCGTTGATACCTCGGGAGGTCTCTCCTACGAGCAGTACTTC.